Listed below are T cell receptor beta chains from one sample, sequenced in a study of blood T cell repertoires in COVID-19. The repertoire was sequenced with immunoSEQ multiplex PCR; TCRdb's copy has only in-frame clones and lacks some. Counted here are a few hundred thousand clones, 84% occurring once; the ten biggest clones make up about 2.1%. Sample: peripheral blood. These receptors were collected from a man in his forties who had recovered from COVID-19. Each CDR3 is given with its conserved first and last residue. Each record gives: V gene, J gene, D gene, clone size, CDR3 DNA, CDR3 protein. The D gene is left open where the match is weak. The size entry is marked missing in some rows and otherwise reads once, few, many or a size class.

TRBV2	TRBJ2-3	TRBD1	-	TGTGCCAGCAGAGACAGGGGGGATACGCAGTATTTT	CASRDRGDTQYF
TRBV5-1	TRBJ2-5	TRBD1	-	TGCGCCAGCAGCATCAGACAGGGGCAGGGGTTAGAGACCCAGTACTTC	CASSIRQGQGLETQYF
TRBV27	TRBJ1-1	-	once	TGTGCCAGCAGTTTAGTAGGAGCGAACACTGAAGCTTTCTTT	CASSLVGANTEAFF
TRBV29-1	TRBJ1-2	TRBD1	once	TGCAGCGTTGCGCCGGGACAGGGGTGGGGGTATGGCTACACCTTC	CSVAPGQGWGYGYTF
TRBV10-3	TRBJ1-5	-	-	TGTGCCATCAGTGAGTCTCAGGGAGGAAATCAGCCCCAGCATTTT	CAISESQGGNQPQHF
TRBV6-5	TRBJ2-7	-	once	TGTGCCAGCAGTCTGGCACTAAACTACGAGCAGTACTTC	CASSLALNYEQYF
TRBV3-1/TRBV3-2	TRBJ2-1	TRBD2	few	TGTGCCAGCAGCTCTCATCCGGGACTAGCGGGAACCACCTCCTACAATGAGCAGTTCTTC	CASSSHPGLAGTTSYNEQFF
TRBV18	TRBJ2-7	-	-	TGTGCCAGCTCACCCACGGACAGAGACTACGAGCAGTACTTC	CASSPTDRDYEQYF
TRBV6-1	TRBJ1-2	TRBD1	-	TGTGCCAGCAGTGAAGCGGACGAAAGGGACAGGGCTGACTATGGCTACACCTTC	CASSEADERDRADYGYTF
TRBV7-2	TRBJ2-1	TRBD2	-	TGTGCCAGCAGTTCTGCAGCGGGAAGCTCCTACAATGAGCAGTTCTTC	CASSSAAGSSYNEQFF
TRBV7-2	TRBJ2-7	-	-	TGTGCCAGCAGCTTAGGGAGACTAGATGCAACGTATTACGAGCAGTACTTC	CASSLGRLDATYYEQYF
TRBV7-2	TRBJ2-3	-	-	TGTGCCAGCAGCTTAGTTTACACAGATACGCAGTATTTT	CASSLVYTDTQYF
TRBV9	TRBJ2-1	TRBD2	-	TGTGCCAGCAGCGTAGGAGAATGGACTAGCCGCCTAACTCTGGCCTACAATGAGCAGTTCTTC	CASSVGEWTSRLTLAYNEQFF
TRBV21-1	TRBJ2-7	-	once	TGTGCCAGCAGCAAAGCGGGACAGATGAGCTCCTACGAGCAGTACTTC	CASSKAGQMSSYEQYF
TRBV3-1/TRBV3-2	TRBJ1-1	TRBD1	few	TGTGCCAGCAGCCAAGCGGGCCCCGGACAGGGTAGAGCTTTCTTT	CASSQAGPGQGRAFF
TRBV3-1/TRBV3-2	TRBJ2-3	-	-	TGTGCCAGCAGCCAACGGAGCACAGATACGCAGTATTTT	CASSQRSTDTQYF
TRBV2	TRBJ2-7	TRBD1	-	TGTGCCAGCAGTCTCGAAAACAGGGGGCTCGGTTACGAGCAGTACTTC	CASSLENRGLGYEQYF
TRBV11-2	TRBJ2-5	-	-	TGTGCCAGCAGCCGTGCGACCGCTCAGGGGCGAGAGACCCAGTACTTC	CASSRATAQGRETQYF
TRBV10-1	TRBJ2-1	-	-	TGCGCCAGCAGTGAGTCGGGGGCAGACAATGAGCAGTTCTTC	CASSESGADNEQFF
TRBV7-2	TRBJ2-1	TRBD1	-	TGTGCCAGCAGCTTAGGAGGGACAGCCTACAATGAGCAGTTCTTC	CASSLGGTAYNEQFF
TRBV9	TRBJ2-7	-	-	TGTGCCAGCAGCGTAGCTGGACGGGAGTACGAGCAGTACTTC	CASSVAGREYEQYF
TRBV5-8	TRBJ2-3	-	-	TGTGCCAGCAGCTGGCGTGGCGGTGTCACAGATACGCAGTATTTT	CASSWRGGVTDTQYF
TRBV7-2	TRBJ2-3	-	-	TGTGCCAGCAGCCCAGACAGCCCGAGCACAGATACGCAGTATTTT	CASSPDSPSTDTQYF
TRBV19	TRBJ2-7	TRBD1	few	TGTGCCAGTAGTCCGGGACAGCTCTACGAGCAGTACTTC	CASSPGQLYEQYF
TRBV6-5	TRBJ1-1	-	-	TGTGCCAGCAGTACCCAGGGAAACACTGAAGCTTTCTTT	CASSTQGNTEAFF
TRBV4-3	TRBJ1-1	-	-	TGCGCCAGCAGCCATACCCTCGGGACTGAAGCTTTCTTT	CASSHTLGTEAFF
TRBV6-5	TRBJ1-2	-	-	TGTGCCAGCAGGCTGGGACTGTGGGGCTACACCTTC	CASRLGLWGYTF
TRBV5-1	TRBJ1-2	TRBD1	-	TGCGCCAGCAGCCGGGAGGGACAGAGATATGGCTACACCTTC	CASSREGQRYGYTF
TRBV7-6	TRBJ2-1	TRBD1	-	TGTGCCAGCAGCTTAGGTGGGACAGGGTACAATGAGCAGTTCTTC	CASSLGGTGYNEQFF
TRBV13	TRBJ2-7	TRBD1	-	TGTGCCAGCAGTCATCGGGACAGGGGAAGGGGCGAGCAGTACTTC	CASSHRDRGRGEQYF
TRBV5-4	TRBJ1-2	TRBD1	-	TGTGCCAGCAGCCCCGGGACAGAGATCGCTAACTATGGCTACACCTTC	CASSPGTEIANYGYTF
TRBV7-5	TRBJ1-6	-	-	TGTGCCAGAAGCCCGGTCTCGGAGGTCCCTAAGTTGCCCCTCCACTTT	CARSPVSEVPKLPLHF
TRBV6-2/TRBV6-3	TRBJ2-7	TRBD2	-	TGTGCCAGCAGTTACGAGGGGACTACCTACGAGCAGTACTTC	CASSYEGTTYEQYF
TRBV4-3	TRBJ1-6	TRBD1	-	TGCGCCAGCAGCCAAGCTCCGGACCCGGGACAGGATAATTCACCCCTCCACTTT	CASSQAPDPGQDNSPLHF
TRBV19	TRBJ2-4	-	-	TGTGCCAGTAGTAGAACCGGGGTAACATCCAAAAACATTCAGTACTTC	CASSRTGVTSKNIQYF
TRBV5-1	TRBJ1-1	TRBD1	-	TGCGCCAGCAGCTTGGCCGGGCAGGGGGGTCTGAACACTGAAGCTTTCTTT	CASSLAGQGGLNTEAFF
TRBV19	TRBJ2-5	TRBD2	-	TGTGCCAGTAGTAAGGCCGGGACTAGCGCCATTAGCGAGACCCAGTACTTC	CASSKAGTSAISETQYF
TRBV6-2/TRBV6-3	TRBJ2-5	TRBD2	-	TGTGCCAGCAGTTACATGGCGGGAGGGACAGAGACCCAGTACTTC	CASSYMAGGTETQYF
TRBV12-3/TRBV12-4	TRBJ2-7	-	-	TGTGCCAGCAGGGCCCGACTTACCTACGAGCAGTACTTC	CASRARLTYEQYF
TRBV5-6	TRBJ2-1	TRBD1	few	TGTGCCAGCAGCCCCAGGACAGGGGTAGGAAATGAGCAGTTCTTC	CASSPRTGVGNEQFF
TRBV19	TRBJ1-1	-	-	TGTGCCAGTACCGAACGCCAAAACAGGGTGAACACTGAAGCTTTCTTT	CASTERQNRVNTEAFF
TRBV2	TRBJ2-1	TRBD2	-	TGTGCCAGCAGAACTAGCGGGAGTTTCGATGAGCAGTTCTTC	CASRTSGSFDEQFF
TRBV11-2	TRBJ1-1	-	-	TGTGCCAGCAGCCCCGGTCCATTGAACACTGAAGCTTTCTTT	CASSPGPLNTEAFF
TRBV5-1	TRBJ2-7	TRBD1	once	TGCGCCAGCAGCACGCAGACAGGGGCCTACGAGCAGTACTTC	CASSTQTGAYEQYF
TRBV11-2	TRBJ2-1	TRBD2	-	TGTGCCAGCAGCTTAATAGCGGGAGCCTACAATGAGCAGTTCTTC	CASSLIAGAYNEQFF
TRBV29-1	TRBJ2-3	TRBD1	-	TGCAGCGTTATACTTATGACAGGGGCAGATACGCAGTATTTT	CSVILMTGADTQYF
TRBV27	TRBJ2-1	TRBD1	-	TGTGCCAGCAGTTCCCCGGGACAGGGGTTCGATGAGCAGTTCTTC	CASSSPGQGFDEQFF
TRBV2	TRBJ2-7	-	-	TGTGCCAGCAGTGAACGAGTTTTAGTCCTCTACGAGCAGTACTTC	CASSERVLVLYEQYF
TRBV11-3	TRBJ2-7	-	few	TGTGCCAGCGGCACGGGGGGCGCGTACGAGCAGTACTTC	CASGTGGAYEQYF
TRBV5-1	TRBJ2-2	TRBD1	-	TGCGCCAGCAGCTTGACAGGGGTACCCGACGGGGAGCTGTTTTTT	CASSLTGVPDGELFF
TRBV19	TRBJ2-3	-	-	TGTGCCAGTAGGCGGGACCGCACAGATACGCAGTATTTT	CASRRDRTDTQYF
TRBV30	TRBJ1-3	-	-	TGTGCCTGGAGAACCCAGGGTTTGCCTGGAAACACCATATATTTT	CAWRTQGLPGNTIYF
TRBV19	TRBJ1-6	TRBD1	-	TGTGCCAGTAGTATCGGACAGGAATCACCCCTCCACTTT	CASSIGQESPLHF